This T cell receptor (beta chain) appears in the sequencing data of a study of T cell repertoires in cytomegalovirus infection. The wider study: Public TCR beta signature analysis indicated the presence of both CMV infection and matching HLA type.

Per the germline V gene, CDR1 is MNHEY and CDR2 is SVGEGT. The CDR3 runs to 12 residues. Trimming removed 6 bases from V and 6 bases from J; junction bases left unmatched: 3. Study-level points and caveats: The ex vivo response was dominated by HLA-C-restricted CMV-specific TCR beta clonotypes. Carriers of CMV plus the relevant HLA were identified by cumulative public TCR beta family frequency.

Remarks on this clonotype: Its antigen is still unknown.

TCRdb used MiXCR to reprocess the reads, holding one entry per CDR3 protein. The sample lists approximately 500,000 distinct CDR3 sequences, 16% occurring once. The receptor comes from a human donor in good health (CMV status not recorded). Some clones in this sample may be carry-over from other donors' samples. Specimen: CD8+ T cells from PBMCs. This chain connects TRBV6-2 or TRBV6-3 to TRBJ2-7, with 9 nucleotides matching TRBD2. For the CDR3, the DNA is TGTGCCAGCAGCAGACTAGCGGCCGAGCAGTACTTC. As protein: CASSRLAAEQYF.